Following are 18 T cell receptor beta chains from one sample sequenced in a study of blood T cell repertoires in COVID-19. Here immunoSEQ multiplex PCR was the method, and the copy in TCRdb shows in-frame clones only, minus some. The repertoire holds a few hundred thousand clones, with approximately 85% as singletons. Sequences were obtained from peripheral blood. These receptors all come from a woman aged 30 to 39 with acute or convalescent COVID-19.

The CDR3 DNA follows: TGTGCCAGCAGCTTAAGCAGCGACGAGCAGTACTTC. This codes for CASSLSSDEQYF. V is TRBV7-9 and J is TRBJ2-7; D gene ambiguous. The CDR3 consists of 12 residues. Trimming pared 2 bases from V and 5 bases from J, leaving 7 bases between. The germline V gene encodes CDR1 SEHNR and CDR2 FQNEAQ (reference sequence).

The chain employs TRBV19 and TRBJ2-3, with D possibly being TRBD1 (5 bases). Per the germline V gene, CDR1 is LNHDA and CDR2 is SQIVND (reference sequence). Trimming stripped 0 bases from V and 1 base from J, with 14 bases between. This CDR3 spans 17 amino acids. CDR3 bases: TGTGCCAGTAGTATAGATCGGACAACCGCCGGCACAGATACGCAGTATTTT. Its translation is CASSIDRTTAGTDTQYF. Full variable domain (rest looked up from reference TRBV19 and TRBJ2-3): DGGITQSPKYLFRKEGQNVTLSCEQNLNHDAMYWYRQDPGQGLRLIYYSQIVNDFQKGDIAEGYSVSREKKESFPLTVTSAQKNPTAFYLCASSIDRTTAGTDTQYFGPGTRLTVL.

The rearrangement joins TRBV7-2 to TRBJ1-5; no firm D call. V shed 1 base and J shed 4 bases, with 5 bases lying between them. CDR3 length: 13 residues. The germline gives CDR1 SGHTA, CDR2 FQGNSA. The CDR3 DNA is TGTGCCAGCAGCTTAGACGGTAATCAGCCCCAGCATTTT. Translating it yields CASSLDGNQPQHF.

The V and J genes are TRBV9 and TRBJ2-3, with 10 bases fitting TRBD2. The V gene's germline CDR1 is SGDLS and CDR2 YYNGEE. There are 18 residues in the CDR3. V lost 0 bases and J lost 5; bases outside the gene matches: 12. CDR3 nucleotides: TGTGCCAGCAGCGTAGCAGGACCGGGACTAGCGAGTGTAGATACGCAGTATTTT. Translated: CASSVAGPGLASVDTQYF.

This clone was counted once. The rearrangement joins TRBV6-5 to TRBJ1-1, with 10 bases matching TRBD1. Germline V gives CDR1 MNHEY, CDR2 SVGAGI. The CDR3 extends over 15 amino acids. The V gene end was trimmed by 5 bases and the J gene end by 0 bases; junction bases not matched to a gene: 3. The CDR3 sequence: CASSPDRGMNTEAFF. DNA for the CDR3: TGTGCCAGCAGTCCGGACAGGGGGATGAACACTGAAGCTTTCTTT.

This clone was recorded a few times. The chain links TRBV6-1 to TRBJ2-1, with 8 nucleotides matching TRBD2. With V trimmed by 3 bases and J by 0 bases, 1 base remained unmatched. This CDR3 contains 15 residues. Germline V lookup: CDR1 MNHNS, CDR2 SASEGT. CDR3 region: CASSESGSSYNEQFF. The CDR3 coding sequence is TGTGCCAGCAGTGAGAGCGGGAGCTCCTACAATGAGCAGTTCTTC.

CDR3 DNA: TGTGCCAGCAGCCGTGGTCGGGGGGCAGGGACTGAAGCTTTCTTT. This translates into CASSRGRGAGTEAFF. V and J are TRBV7-3 and TRBJ1-1, with a weak D call TRBD1 (6 bases). With 5 bases removed from V and 5 bases from J, the gap between germline ends came to 18 bases. Germline V gene lookup returns CDR1 SGHTA and CDR2 FQGTGA. The CDR3 runs to 15 residues.

The chain combines TRBV7-6 with TRBJ1-2; D possibly corresponds to TRBD1 (5 bases). The CDR3 consists of 14 residues. Deletions cut 1 base from V and 6 bases from J, with 12 bases between. Germline CDR1 SGHVS, CDR2 FNYEAQ. The CDR3 reads CASSLERGSNGYTF. CDR3 sequence (DNA): TGTGCCAGCAGCTTAGAAAGGGGATCCAATGGCTACACCTTC.

This sequence joins TRBV9 and TRBJ2-7; the D gene is possibly TRBD1 (6 bases). Germline CDR1 is SGDLS and CDR2 is YYNGEE. CDR3 size: 15 residues. Trimming removed 3 bases from V and 3 bases from J, with 16 bases in between. The CDR3 sequence: CASSGGDIQGYEQYF. CDR3 sequence (DNA): TGTGCCAGCAGCGGTGGGGACATACAGGGCTACGAGCAGTACTTC.

J is TRBJ2-7 and V is TRBV10-3; 8 nucleotides match TRBD1. The trim removed 7 bases at V and 2 bases at J, leaving 7 bases unmatched. This CDR3 is built from 14 residues. CDR1 and CDR2 from the germline V gene are ENHRY and SYGVKD. CDR3: CAITERQGPYEQYF. CDR3 nucleotides: TGTGCCATCACGGAGCGACAGGGGCCCTACGAGCAGTACTTC.

V gene TRBV7-2 combines with J gene TRBJ2-7; 9 positions match TRBD1. Germline assignment: CDR1 SGHTA and CDR2 FQGNSA. This CDR3 spans 15 amino acids. V lost 4 bases and J lost 1; bases outside the gene matches: 5. The CDR3 DNA sequence: TGTGCCAGCAGCTCGTTGACAGGGGGTTCCTACGAGCAGTACTTC. Residues: CASSSLTGGSYEQYF.

The chain joins TRBV6-5 to TRBJ1-6; 8 bases align to TRBD1. The CDR3 is made up of 14 amino acids. Germline V lookup: CDR1 MNHEY, CDR2 SVGAGI. The ends lost 6 bases at V and 7 bases at J; junction bases unmatched: 5. In nucleotides, the CDR3 is TGTGCCAGCAGCCGGGACAGGATAAATTCACCCCTCCACTTT. It encodes CASSRDRINSPLHF.

This rearrangement joins TRBV19 to TRBJ1-5; tentative D call: TRBD1 (5 bases). In germline, CDR1 is LNHDA, CDR2 SQIVND (reference sequence). This CDR3 is built from 15 residues. Trimming removed 4 bases from V and 2 bases from J, with 12 bases in between. In nucleotides, the CDR3 is TGTGCCAGTAGTAGAGATAAACAGGGCAATCAGCCCCAGCATTTT. This encodes CASSRDKQGNQPQHF.

The chain joins TRBV27 to TRBJ1-4; TRBD1 matches 8 bases. Germline V gene data show CDR1 as MNHEY and CDR2 as SMNVEV (reference sequence). The CDR3 has 15 amino acids. The J segment lost 7 bases and the V segment lost 4 bases, leaving 8 bases of the junction unmatched. Here the CDR3 reads CASSSRQGRGEKLFF. The CDR3 region has the DNA TGTGCCAGCAGTTCCAGACAGGGGCGGGGTGAAAAACTGTTTTTT.

The rearrangement joins TRBV5-6 to TRBJ2-3, with 9 bases matching TRBD1. Germline V gene sequence: CDR1 SGHDT, CDR2 YYEEEE. The CDR3 length is 15 residues. The J segment lost 4 bases and the V segment lost 4 bases, leaving 7 bases of the junction unmatched. The CDR3: CASSPDRGGPDTQYF. CDR3 coding DNA: TGTGCCAGCAGCCCGGACAGGGGAGGCCCAGATACGCAGTATTTT.

The rearrangement uses TRBV11-3 and TRBJ1-2; TRBD1 is a possible D gene (5 bases). The V gene's germline CDR1 is SGHNT and CDR2 YENEEA. The CDR3 is made up of 11 amino acids. The ends were cut back, 8 bases at V and 8 bases at J, with 12 bases in the middle. CDR3 DNA: TGTGCCAGCCGTGGGGCGGAGGGCTACACCTTC. It specifies CASRGAEGYTF. The full variable domain, rest sourced from reference TRBV11-3 and TRBJ1-2, is EAGVVQSPRYKIIEKKQPVAFWCNPISGHNTLYWYLQNLGQGPELLIRYENEEAVDDSQLPKDRFSAERLKGVDSTLKIQPAELGDSAVYLCASRGAEGYTFGSGTRLTVV.

The chain is built from TRBV7-9 and TRBJ2-2; 10 nucleotides agree with TRBD1. This CDR3 comprises 16 residues. J was trimmed by 6 bases and V by 5 bases; bases with no gene match: 9. Germline V gives CDR1 SEHNR, CDR2 FQNEAQ (reference sequence). For the CDR3, the DNA is TGTGCCAGCAGCGCCGGGACAGGGGCAAGAGCCGGGGAGCTGTTTTTT. Amino acid sequence: CASSAGTGARAGELFF.

This rearrangement joins TRBV6-2 or TRBV6-3 to TRBJ2-7, with 7 bases aligning to TRBD2. Unmatched junction bases numbered 9, after V lost 5 bases and J lost 8 bases. This CDR3 region has 13 residues. The germline V gene encodes CDR1 MNHEY and CDR2 SVGEGT. CDR3 DNA: TGTGCCAGCAGTAACAGCGGGGCGGCCAAGCAGTACTTC. Its translation is CASSNSGAAKQYF.